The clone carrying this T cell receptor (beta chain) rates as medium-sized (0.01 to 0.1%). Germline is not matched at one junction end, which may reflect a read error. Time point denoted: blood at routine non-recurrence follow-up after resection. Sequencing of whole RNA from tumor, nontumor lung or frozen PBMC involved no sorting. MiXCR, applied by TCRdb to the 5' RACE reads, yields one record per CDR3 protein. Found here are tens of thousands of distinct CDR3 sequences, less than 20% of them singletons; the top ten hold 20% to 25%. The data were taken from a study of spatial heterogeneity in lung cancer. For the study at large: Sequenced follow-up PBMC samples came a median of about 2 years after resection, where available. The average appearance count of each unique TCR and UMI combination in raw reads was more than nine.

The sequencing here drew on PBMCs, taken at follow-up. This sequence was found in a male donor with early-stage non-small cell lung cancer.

The CDR3 DNA reads TGCAACACCGGGGAGCTGTTTTTT. Translation: CNTGELFF. The chain couples TRBV7-9 to TRBJ2-2; D gene unclear. The germline V gene encodes CDR1 SEHNR and CDR2 FQNEAQ (reference sequence). The CDR3 is 8 residues long.